The sequence of this TCR beta chain was determined in a study of T cell changes during pregnancy in multiple sclerosis. Only in-frame clones appear in the TCRdb table, and some are missing; sequencing was by immunoSEQ multiplex PCR. The table has 100,000 or so clones, 94% seen once. Germline CDR1 and CDR2: LNHNV and YYDKDF (reference sequence). With 0 bases clipped from V and 6 bases from J, the junction kept 8 bases outside the gene matches. The CDR3 runs 16 residues. The sample in question was peripheral blood, obtained after pregnancy. V gene TRBV15 combines with J gene TRBJ2-3; 8 bases align to TRBD1. The TCR sequence derives from a female donor in good health, enrolled as a control in a pregnancy study. The CDR3 sequence is CATSRERTGPGDTQYF. The CDR3 DNA reads TGTGCCACCAGCAGAGAACGGACAGGGCCGGGGGATACGCAGTATTTT.